What follows are 25 T cell receptor beta chains derived from one specimen sequenced in a study of blood T cell repertoires in COVID-19. Using immunoSEQ multiplex PCR, the repertoire was profiled, and TCRdb retains in-frame clones only, with some absent. In the table there are roughly 200,000 clones, over 75% of which are singletons. Specimen: peripheral blood. These receptors originate from a human donor with active or convalescent COVID-19. The donor label of this sample is uncertain.

The chain links TRBV6-5 to TRBJ2-5; tentative D call: TRBD1 (5 bases). CDR3 length: 14 amino acids. CDR1 and CDR2 (germline): MNHEY, SVGAGI. The ends were cut back, 6 bases at V and 5 bases at J, with 16 bases in the middle. The CDR3 loop is CASRGRQTRETQYF. The CDR3 DNA follows: TGTGCCAGCAGGGGAAGACAGACCCGGGAGACCCAGTACTTC.

The CDR3 region has the DNA TGTGCCAGCAGCTTAGGACTAGCGGGGATCAATGAGCAGTTCTTC. This encodes CASSLGLAGINEQFF. The rearrangement links TRBV7-3 to TRBJ2-1; 12 bases are shared with TRBD2. CDR1 and CDR2 (germline): SGHTA, FQGTGA. The CDR3 is made up of 15 amino acids. The junction had 2 bases not matched to a gene; V was cut back by 2 bases and J by 6 bases.

The genes are TRBV5-1 and TRBJ2-7; maybe TRBD1 (6 bases). The germline V gene encodes CDR1 SGHRS and CDR2 YFSETQ. CDR3 length: 11 residues. With 0 bases removed from V and 11 bases from J, the gap between germline ends came to 9 bases. As DNA, the CDR3 is TGCGCCAGCAGCTTGGGAGGACAGAAGTACTTC. It translates to CASSLGGQKYF.

V usage is TRBV5-6 and J usage is TRBJ2-2; 8 bases agree with TRBD1. The CDR3 totals 15 residues. J gave up 5 bases and V 6 bases, and 9 bases lay outside the gene matches. Germline V gene lookup returns CDR1 SGHDT and CDR2 YYEEEE. The CDR3 DNA sequence: TGTGCCAGCACCTGGACAGGGTTTCTTACCGGGGAGCTGTTTTTT. Its protein is CASTWTGFLTGELFF.

This clone was counted between two and nine times. CDR3 in DNA: TGTGCCAGCTTACAGGGGGGTACCTACAATGAGCAGTTCTTC. It codes for CASLQGGTYNEQFF. The chain joins TRBV28 to TRBJ2-1; TRBD1 matches 8 bases. V lost 8 bases to trimming and J lost 2 bases; unmatched junction nucleotides: 5. The CDR3 totals 14 residues. Germline V gives CDR1 MDHEN, CDR2 SYDVKM. Filled out from reference TRBV28 and TRBJ2-1, the complete variable domain reads DVKVTQSSRYLVKRTGEKVFLECVQDMDHENMFWYRQDPGLGLRLIYFSYDVKMKEKGDIPEGYSVSREKKERFSLILESASTNQTSMYLCASLQGGTYNEQFFGPGTRLTVL.

The V call is TRBV3-1 (or the pseudogene TRBV3-2), the J call TRBJ1-6; D uncertain. With 1 base removed from V and 9 bases from J, the gap between germline ends came to 10 bases. This CDR3 spans 14 amino acids. Germline V gene sequence: CDR1 LGHDT, CDR2 YNNKEL (reference sequence). The CDR3 is CASSQAGSGSPLHF. DNA for the CDR3: TGTGCCAGCAGCCAAGCTGGTAGTGGTTCACCCCTCCACTTT.

The V call is TRBV13, the J call TRBJ2-2; TRBD1 matches at 7 bases. Germline V gene data show CDR1 as PRHDT and CDR2 as FYEKMQ (reference sequence). The CDR3 has 17 amino acids. Germline trimming cut 5 bases from V and 2 bases from J; bases unmatched to any gene: 11. The CDR3 is CASSLHSGTENTGELFF. Written as DNA, the CDR3 is TGTGCCAGCAGCCTCCACTCCGGGACAGAAAACACCGGGGAGCTGTTTTTT.

The chain links TRBV5-4 to TRBJ1-4; TRBD1 aligns across 9 bases. Germline lookup yields CDR1 SGHNT and CDR2 YYREEE (reference sequence). V dropped 4 bases and J dropped 6; count of bases not matched to a gene: 4. The length of the CDR3 is 14 residues. Here the CDR3 DNA reads TGTGCCAGCAGCCGGGGACAGGGTTATGAAAAACTGTTTTTT. Translating it yields CASSRGQGYEKLFF.

The rearrangement joins TRBV5-1 to TRBJ2-7; D not resolved. The germline CDR1 and CDR2 sequences are SGHRS and YFSETQ. The CDR3 sequence is 13 residues long. The V gene lost 4 bases and the J gene lost 4 bases, with 12 bases spanning the gap. The DNA for the CDR3 is TGCGCCAGCAGCAACCAGGTTTCATACGAGCAGTACTTC. This gives the protein CASSNQVSYEQYF.

The chain joins TRBV4-2 to TRBJ2-3, with 11 bases aligning to TRBD2. With 0 bases clipped from V and 2 bases from J, the junction kept 4 bases outside the gene matches. The CDR3 contains 17 residues. The germline gives CDR1 LGHNA, CDR2 YNFKEQ. The CDR3 loop reads CASSQDTSGGFTDTQYF. The CDR3 DNA reads as TGTGCCAGCAGCCAAGATACTAGCGGGGGTTTCACAGATACGCAGTATTTT.

The CDR3 here is CASSPPGRIELFF. CDR3 DNA: TGTGCCAGCTCACCACCGGGCAGGATTGAGCTGTTTTTT. This chain joins TRBV18 and TRBJ2-2; D unresolved. CDR1 is KGHSH, CDR2 LQKENI, per germline. V was shortened by 0 bases and J by 11 bases, with 10 bases between the two germline ends. The CDR3 contains 13 residues. Full variable domain (remainder filled in from reference TRBV18 and TRBJ2-2): NAGVMQNPRHLVRRRGQEARLRCSPMKGHSHVYWYRQLPEEGLKFMVYLQKENIIDESGMPKERFSAEFPKEGPSILRIQQVVRGDSAAYFCASSPPGRIELFFGEGSRLTVL.

The J gene is TRBJ1-6, the V gene TRBV27; possible D gene TRBD1, 6 bases. Germline V gene data show CDR1 as MNHEY and CDR2 as SMNVEV (reference sequence). Trimming took off 0 bases at V and 9 bases at J, with 12 bases between the two ends. The CDR3 is 15 amino acids. The DNA of the CDR3 is TGTGCCAGCAGTTTATCGAACAGGGCAAGTTCACCCCTCCACTTT. This translates into CASSLSNRASSPLHF.

The chain recombines TRBV9 with TRBJ2-1; D gene ambiguous. V was pared by 0 bases and J by 5 bases, with 6 bases between. The CDR3 is 13 amino acids. Germline assignment: CDR1 SGDLS and CDR2 YYNGEE. CDR3 in DNA: TGTGCCAGCAGCGTAGACAGAAACAATGAGCAGTTCTTC. This sequence encodes CASSVDRNNEQFF.

The chain is built from TRBV28 and TRBJ2-7, with D unresolved. The CDR3 loop spans 12 amino acids. V was trimmed by 7 bases and J by 4 bases, leaving 11 bases between them. CDR1 is MDHEN and CDR2 is SYDVKM in the germline V gene. In nucleotides, the CDR3 is TGTGCCAGCAATCACGACACTTACGAGCAGTACTTC. Protein: CASNHDTYEQYF.

The V call is TRBV28, the J call TRBJ1-4; no firm D call. Trimming left V 6 bases short and J 0 bases short, with 11 bases between. CDR1 and CDR2 from the germline V gene are MDHEN and SYDVKM. The CDR3 extends over 15 amino acids. DNA of the CDR3: TGTGCCAGCAGCCTCCTGGCTTCAACTAATGAAAAACTGTTTTTT. Amino acids: CASSLLASTNEKLFF.

The CDR3 DNA reads TGTGCCAGCAGCCCGGGGACAGGGTGGCCCTCGGGCTACGAGCAGTACTTC. It codes for CASSPGTGWPSGYEQYF. The genes are TRBV25-1 and TRBJ2-7; 9 bases match TRBD1. CDR1 MGHDK and CDR2 SYGVNS come from the germline V gene. The J segment lost 3 bases and the V segment lost 6 bases, leaving 15 bases of the junction unmatched. The CDR3 totals 17 residues.

The chain is built from TRBV2 and TRBJ1-1, with a possible D match to TRBD1 (6 bases). The CDR3 runs to 12 residues. The germline V gene encodes CDR1 SNHLY and CDR2 FYNNEI. The V gene lost 2 bases and the J gene lost 8 bases, with 9 bases spanning the gap. CDR3 in DNA: TGTGCCAGCAGTGAAATTGGGACAGAAGCTTTCTTT. The encoded protein is CASSEIGTEAFF.

The rearrangement joins TRBV30 to TRBJ2-1; 8 bases align to TRBD2. J was trimmed by 4 bases and V by 2 bases; bases with no gene match: 7. The CDR3 has 15 amino acids. CDR1 is GTSNPN, CDR2 SVGIG, per germline (reference sequence). The CDR3 nucleotides are TGTGCCTGGAGTTTGGTAGCTAGCGGGTACAATGAGCAGTTCTTC. Residues: CAWSLVASGYNEQFF.

The V call is TRBV12-5, the J call TRBJ1-2; 7 bases are a match to TRBD1. The V gene end was trimmed by 5 bases and the J gene end by 7 bases; junction bases not matched to a gene: 13. Germline CDR1 and CDR2: LGHNT and FRNRAP. This CDR3 spans 15 amino acids. The CDR3 protein is CASGRTPGQKTGYTF. The CDR3 DNA is TGTGCTAGTGGTCGGACCCCGGGACAGAAAACTGGCTACACCTTC.

The V call is TRBV6-5, the J call TRBJ2-3; 11 positions agree with TRBD2. CDR1 and CDR2 from the germline V gene are MNHEY and SVGAGI. This CDR3 comprises 16 residues. V was clipped by 2 bases and J by 4 bases; unmatched bases: 5. The CDR3 DNA is TGTGCCAGCAGTTACGGCCTAGCGGGGGGCGCAGATACGCAGTATTTT. Encoded protein: CASSYGLAGGADTQYF.

The chain couples TRBV11-3 to TRBJ2-7; 9 bases align to TRBD1. CDR3 size: 15 residues. The J segment lost 7 bases and the V segment lost 5 bases, leaving 12 bases of the junction unmatched. The V gene's germline CDR1 is SGHNT and CDR2 YENEEA. Here the CDR3 DNA reads TGTGCCAGCAGCCAAGGGACAGGGACTTTTAGGGAGCAGTACTTC. Protein: CASSQGTGTFREQYF. The full variable domain, in which reference TRBV11-3 and TRBJ2-7 provide the parts outside the CDR3, is EAGVVQSPRYKIIEKKQPVAFWCNPISGHNTLYWYLQNLGQGPELLIRYENEEAVDDSQLPKDRFSAERLKGVDSTLKIQPAELGDSAVYLCASSQGTGTFREQYFGPGTRLTVT.

The chain has TRBV7-2 and TRBJ1-1, with a possible D match to TRBD1 (6 bases). The CDR3 spans 14 residues. Per germline, CDR1 SGHTA and CDR2 FQGNSA. Trimming took 5 bases from V and 4 from J, leaving 14 bases between them. CDR3 region: CASSRGQGTTEAFF. The CDR3, as DNA: TGTGCCAGCAGCCGCGGGCAGGGGACCACTGAAGCTTTCTTT.

The chain carries TRBV25-1 and TRBJ2-1; 10 bases fit TRBD2. V gave up 1 base and J gave up 6 bases; unmatched junction bases: 3. The CDR3 contains 15 residues. Germline CDR1 is MGHDK and CDR2 is SYGVNS. The CDR3 sequence: CASSEWASGSNEQFF. DNA of the CDR3: TGTGCCAGCAGTGAATGGGCTAGCGGGAGCAATGAGCAGTTCTTC.

The rearrangement links TRBV7-2 to TRBJ2-3; D not certain. Germline CDR1 is SGHTA and CDR2 is FQGNSA. There are 14 residues in the CDR3. V lost 1 base, J lost 8 bases, and 13 bases lay in between. The CDR3 bases are TGTGCCAGCAGCTTAGACATGGGCTCGACTACGCAGTATTTT. Encoded protein: CASSLDMGSTTQYF.

J is TRBJ2-1 and V is TRBV7-6, with D possibly matching TRBD2 (6 bases). The CDR3 has 16 amino acids. The V and J ends lost 5 bases and 7 bases respectively, with 21 bases between them. CDR1 SGHVS and CDR2 FNYEAQ come from the germline V gene. CDR3 region: CASSPPPGRSGNEQFF. The CDR3 DNA sequence: TGTGCCAGCAGCCCGCCCCCAGGGAGGAGTGGTAATGAGCAGTTCTTC.